This T cell receptor beta chain comes out of a study of cytomegalovirus exposure and HLA in healthy donors. The PCR was carried out with 60 Vbeta primers and 13 Jbeta primers. Libraries were prepared by immunoSEQ multiplex PCR; TCRdb keeps only in-frame clonotypes and omits some of them. The repertoire holds about 68,000 clones, with about 81% as singletons. The V segment lost 1 base and the J segment 6 bases; nucleotides outside the gene matches: 10. The germline V gene has CDR1 SGHDT and CDR2 YYEEEE. The CDR3 has 15 residues. The sequence was obtained from a human donor in good health. This chain connects TRBV5-6 to TRBJ2-7; TRBD2 matches 7 bases. The material sequenced was PBMCs. The CDR3 DNA sequence: TGTGCCAGCAGCTTGCAGGCTAGCGGTCGTTCCGAGCAGTACTTC. Translating it yields CASSLQASGRSEQYF.